The 16 T cell receptor beta chains in this list originate from one sample, sequenced in a study of blood T cell repertoires in COVID-19. TCRdb's copy holds only in-frame clones and misses some; the assay was immunoSEQ multiplex PCR. Among approximately 100,000 clones listed, roughly two thirds were seen once. Sample: peripheral blood. The receptors originated from an elderly man with acute or convalescent COVID-19.

The rearrangement uses TRBV5-1 and TRBJ2-1, with D possibly TRBD2 on 7 matching bases. V was shortened by 0 bases and J by 7 bases, with 17 bases between the two germline ends. Germline loops: CDR1 SGHRS, CDR2 YFSETQ. CDR3 length equals 16 residues. CDR3 sequence reads: CASSLAPLAGANEQFF. As DNA, the CDR3 is TGCGCCAGCAGCTTGGCCCCTTTGGCGGGGGCGAATGAGCAGTTCTTC.

The rearrangement joins TRBV2 to TRBJ2-3, with D maybe TRBD2 (5 bases). The CDR3 covers 11 residues. Germline CDR1 reads SNHLY; CDR2 reads FYNNEI. Trimming removed 5 bases from V and 6 bases from J, with 6 bases in between. The CDR3 spells CASSRRDTQYF. CDR3 bases: TGTGCCAGCAGTAGGAGGGATACGCAGTATTTT.

The chain has TRBV3-1 (or the pseudogene TRBV3-2) and TRBJ1-4, with D perhaps TRBD1 (5 bases). The CDR3 length is 14 residues. Trimming removed 4 bases from V and 5 bases from J, with 11 bases in between. Germline V CDR1 and CDR2: LGHDT, YNNKEL (reference sequence). CDR3 nucleotide sequence: TGTGCCAGCAGCCTAGCGGGGCAGAATGAAAAACTGTTTTTT. The encoded protein is CASSLAGQNEKLFF.

In its sample, this clone was seen once. The chain has TRBV4-2 and TRBJ1-2; D call uncertain. Trimming removed 7 bases at V and 6 bases at J, with 12 bases between. Germline CDR1 LGHNA, CDR2 YNFKEQ. The CDR3 is 12 amino acids. CDR3 region: CASTSTRDGYTF. The CDR3 DNA reads TGTGCCAGCACCTCGACGAGGGATGGCTACACCTTC.

V is TRBV4-3 and J is TRBJ2-4; tentative D call: TRBD2 (5 bases). Germline V gene data show CDR1 as LGHNA and CDR2 as YSLEER. V was cut by 0 bases and J by 4 bases, with 10 bases left in between. There are 15 residues in the CDR3. The DNA for the CDR3 is TGCGCCAGCAGCCAAGATCTACGGGGTAAAAACATTCAGTACTTC. This translates into CASSQDLRGKNIQYF.

The chain recombines TRBV18 with TRBJ2-5; 8 nucleotides align to TRBD1. Per the germline V gene, CDR1 is KGHSH and CDR2 is LQKENI. The CDR3 is 13 residues long. V lost 6 bases to trimming and J lost 5 bases; unmatched junction nucleotides: 5. This CDR3 reads CASSRRTGETQYF. DNA for the CDR3: TGTGCCAGCTCTCGTCGGACAGGGGAGACCCAGTACTTC.

The chain has TRBV4-3 and TRBJ2-2; D is unresolved. V was shortened by 0 bases and J by 7 bases, with 6 bases between the two germline ends. CDR1 and CDR2 (germline): LGHNA, YSLEER. The CDR3 has 13 amino acids. CDR3 sequence: CASSQEGIGELFF. The CDR3 region has the DNA TGCGCCAGCAGCCAAGAGGGCATCGGGGAGCTGTTTTTT.

This chain links TRBV7-5 with TRBJ2-7; the tabulated D call, TRBD2, remains unverified against the DNA. TRBV7-5 corresponds to a pseudogene. CDR3 length equals 14 residues. As DNA, the CDR3 is TGTGCCAGAAGCTGCCAAGCGGGATCCTACGAGCAGTACTTC. Protein: CARSCQAGSYEQYF.

This chain connects TRBV19 to TRBJ2-1; 8 nucleotides match TRBD2. The V gene end was trimmed by 6 bases and the J gene end by 6 bases; junction bases not matched to a gene: 4. The germline V gene has CDR1 LNHDA and CDR2 SQIVND (reference sequence). The CDR3 is made up of 13 amino acids. Written as DNA, the CDR3 is TGTGCCAGTAGACGTGGGACTAGCAATGAGCAGTTCTTC. Translated, it gives CASRRGTSNEQFF.

The chain employs TRBV28 and TRBJ1-2; 9 bases map to TRBD1. V shed 6 bases, J shed 3 bases, and the junction held 14 bases outside the gene matches. The CDR3 contains 17 residues. The germline gives CDR1 MDHEN, CDR2 SYDVKM. The CDR3 nucleotides are TGTGCCAGCAGCTCCACCGGGAAGACAGGGGGAGACTATGGCTACACCTTC. This encodes CASSSTGKTGGDYGYTF.

The chain has TRBV6-6 and TRBJ1-5; 7 bases agree with TRBD1. Per germline, CDR1 MNHNY and CDR2 SVGAGI (reference sequence). With V trimmed by 6 bases and J by 4 bases, 6 bases remained unmatched. The CDR3 is 14 amino acids. The DNA for the CDR3 is TGTGCCAGCAGACAAGGGACAGATAATCAGCCCCAGCATTTT. Its translation: CASRQGTDNQPQHF.

The CDR3 bases are TGTGCCAGCCTCTCCGGGACAGGGAACACTGAAGCTTTCTTT. It yields the protein CASLSGTGNTEAFF. V is TRBV6-5 and J is TRBJ1-1; 8 nucleotides line up with TRBD1. Germline CDR1 reads MNHEY; CDR2 reads SVGAGI. This CDR3 is built from 14 residues. The trim removed 8 bases at V and 1 base at J, leaving 6 bases unmatched.

The chain couples TRBV5-4 to TRBJ2-6, with 7 positions matching TRBD1. The ends lost 4 bases at V and 0 bases at J; junction bases unmatched: 7. The CDR3 runs to 17 residues. Germline assignment: CDR1 SGHNT and CDR2 YYREEE (reference sequence). The CDR3 bases are TGTGCCAGCAGCCGGGACAGCGATCACTCTGGGGCCAACGTCCTGACTTTC. Its protein is CASSRDSDHSGANVLTF.

This clone was found once. V gene TRBV11-2 combines with J gene TRBJ2-3; TRBD1 agrees at 9 bases. J gave up 5 bases and V 5 bases, and 11 bases lay outside the gene matches. The germline gives CDR1 SGHAT, CDR2 FQNNGV. This CDR3 region has 16 residues. The CDR3 DNA reads TGTGCCAGCAGCCCGATGCCGGGACAGGGAGGAGATACGCAGTATTTT. Its translation is CASSPMPGQGGDTQYF.

This CDR3 is CASSPGTQETQYF. CDR3 nucleotides: TGTGCCAGTAGTCCGGGGACTCAAGAGACCCAGTACTTC. This chain uses TRBV19 with TRBJ2-5; TRBD2 is a possible D gene (6 bases). CDR3 length: 13 amino acids. CDR1 LNHDA and CDR2 SQIVND come from the germline V gene (reference sequence). V lost 5 bases and J lost 2, with 9 bases in between.

CDR3 residues: CASSPRLDYNTGELFF. In DNA, the CDR3 is TGTGCCAGCAGCCCAAGACTTGACTATAACACCGGGGAGCTGTTTTTT. The V gene is TRBV7-9, the J gene TRBJ2-2; a possible D gene is TRBD2 (5 bases). Germline assignment: CDR1 SEHNR and CDR2 FQNEAQ (reference sequence). The germline V and J ends were trimmed by 5 bases and 2 bases, with 15 bases remaining between them. The CDR3 loop spans 16 amino acids.